These 10 T cell receptor beta chains were sequenced from one sample in a study of blood T cell repertoires in COVID-19 (dated by TCRdb to the early 2020s). The library was obtained by the immunoSEQ multiplex PCR assay. The table comes from immuneACCESS by way of TCRdb, which keeps in-frame sequences with V and J called. Part of the clones is missing from these tables; in studies checked, under half for an unresolved V gene and the rest for unknown reasons. The sample table holds 150,000 to 180,000 clones, of which 80% to 90% were seen once. The biggest ten clones account for around 2.5% of the sample. Sequenced: peripheral blood. These receptors originate from a woman aged 70 to 79 with acute or convalescent COVID-19.

This chain links TRBV18 with TRBJ2-7; TRBD2 is a possible D gene (5 bases). The CDR3 consists of 14 residues. Trimming removed 5 bases at V and 1 base at J, with 12 bases between. Germline loops: CDR1 KGHSH, CDR2 LQKENI. CDR3 coding DNA: TGTGCCAGCTCAGAAGGACTGCGATCCTACGAGCAGTACGTC. Translation: CASSEGLRSYEQYV.

The chain has TRBV7-9 and TRBJ1-1; possible D gene TRBD1, 6 bases. The CDR3 consists of 15 residues. Germline values: CDR1 SEHNR, CDR2 FQNEAQ (reference sequence). V shed 1 base and J shed 5 bases, with 14 bases lying between them. The CDR3, as DNA: TGTGCCAGCAGCTTAGTAAGGGGGACGGGAACTGAAGCTTTCTTT. Its protein product is CASSLVRGTGTEAFF.

CDR3 region: CASSFGVGQGAVGSPLHF. Written as DNA, the CDR3 is TGTGCCAGCAGTTTTGGGGTTGGGCAGGGGGCTGTAGGTTCACCCCTCCACTTT. The chain couples TRBV2 to TRBJ1-6, with TRBD1 matching over 8 bases. This CDR3 is built from 18 residues. Germline-derived CDR1 and CDR2 are SNHLY and FYNNEI. J lost 9 bases, V lost 5 bases, and 18 bases had no gene match.

This chain uses TRBV5-6 with TRBJ1-4; no definite D call. Deletions cut 0 bases from V and 4 bases from J, with 4 bases between. Germline V CDR1 and CDR2: SGHDT, YYEEEE. The CDR3 has 13 amino acids. The CDR3 loop reads CASSLGSNEKLFF. DNA of the CDR3: TGTGCCAGCAGCTTGGGGAGTAATGAAAAACTGTTTTTT.

The chain employs TRBV28 and TRBJ1-1; D call uncertain. The CDR3 spans 15 residues. Trimming shortened V by 8 bases and J by 1 base, and 17 bases separated the two germline ends. CDR1 and CDR2 (germline): MDHEN, SYDVKM. DNA of the CDR3: TGTGCCAGCGACTCCCAGATGAAACCGAACACTGAAGCTTTCTTT. This sequence encodes CASDSQMKPNTEAFF.

V usage is TRBV4-1 and J usage is TRBJ2-3; 7 bases match TRBD2. The CDR3 is 16 amino acids. V lost 6 bases, J lost 1 base, and 10 bases stayed unmatched. Germline V gives CDR1 MGHRA, CDR2 YSYEKL. The CDR3 DNA reads as TGCGCCAGCAGACTTATAGCGGGCGCCCGCACAGATACGCAGTATTTT. This gives the protein CASRLIAGARTDTQYF.

This rearrangement joins TRBV11-2 to TRBJ2-7; 12 bases are a match to TRBD1. The CDR3 runs to 16 residues. Germline lookup yields CDR1 SGHAT and CDR2 FQNNGV. After removal of 5 bases from V and 5 bases from J, the junction contained 10 bases not matched to a gene. The CDR3 protein is CASSNPGQGAIDEQYF. The DNA for the CDR3 is TGTGCCAGCAGCAATCCGGGACAGGGGGCGATCGACGAGCAGTACTTC.

V and J are TRBV5-1 and TRBJ1-6, with TRBD1 identical over 9 bases. This CDR3 spans 12 amino acids. The trim removed 0 bases at V and 19 bases at J, leaving 5 bases unmatched. In germline, CDR1 is SGHRS, CDR2 YFSETQ. The CDR3: CASSLAGTGLHF. The CDR3 nucleotides read TGCGCCAGCAGCTTGGCCGGGACAGGGTTGCACTTT.

The V gene is TRBV19, the J gene TRBJ1-3; D remains ambiguous. The ends were cut back, 8 bases at V and 4 bases at J, with 15 bases in the middle. The germline CDR1 and CDR2 sequences are LNHDA and SQIVND (reference sequence). The CDR3 spans 14 residues. CDR3: CASGGGPDGNTIYF. Written as DNA, the CDR3 is TGTGCCAGTGGCGGAGGTCCGGACGGAAACACCATATATTTT.

The chain carries TRBV6-5 and TRBJ2-6, with D maybe TRBD2 (5 bases). CDR1 MNHEY and CDR2 SVGAGI come from the germline V gene. This CDR3 has 15 residues. CDR3 sequence: CATASVGAGANVLTF. The CDR3 DNA reads TGTGCGACCGCCTCGGTGGGAGCAGGGGCCAACGTCCTGACTTTC.